The next 20 T cell receptor beta chains were all read from a single sample in a study of blood T cell repertoires in COVID-19. The method was immunoSEQ multiplex PCR; TCRdb's version includes in-frame clones alone and lacks a portion of them. The sample yields under 250,000 clones, 80% to 90% seen once. Material for sequencing was peripheral blood. These TCRs come from a man aged 35-49 years with acute or convalescent COVID-19.

J is TRBJ1-6 and V is TRBV3-1 (or the pseudogene TRBV3-2); weak D call: TRBD1 (6 bases). The V end was cut by 1 base, the J end by 8 bases, with 12 bases between. The germline gives CDR1 LGHDT, CDR2 YNNKEL (reference sequence). The CDR3 sequence is 15 residues long. The CDR3 sequence: CASSQGGQGDSPLHF. The CDR3 bases are TGTGCCAGCAGCCAAGGGGGGCAGGGAGATTCACCCCTCCACTTT.

The chain carries TRBV18 and TRBJ2-1; 7 bases agree with TRBD1. Germline V gene lookup returns CDR1 KGHSH and CDR2 LQKENI. The CDR3 has 15 residues. V lost 5 bases and J lost 4; bases outside the gene matches: 8. The CDR3 nucleotides read TGTGCCAGCTCAGACGGGACAGCGGTTTACAATGAGCAGTTCTTC. Translating gives CASSDGTAVYNEQFF.

This chain uses TRBV7-2 with TRBJ2-1; tentatively, D is TRBD2 (5 bases). The ends were cut back, 5 bases at V and 4 bases at J, with 12 bases in the middle. Germline V CDR1 and CDR2: SGHTA, FQGNSA. The length of the CDR3 is 14 residues. The CDR3: CASSPLSGYNEQFF. The DNA for the CDR3 is TGTGCCAGCAGCCCCCTCAGCGGTTACAATGAGCAGTTCTTC.

The chain has TRBV2 and TRBJ2-3; 14 nucleotides line up with TRBD2. With V trimmed by 5 bases and J by 1 base, 5 bases remained unmatched. CDR3 length: 17 residues. Germline V gene lookup returns CDR1 SNHLY and CDR2 FYNNEI. The CDR3 bases are TGTGCCAGCAGTAGGGGACTAGCGGGGGTCCGCACAGATACGCAGTATTTT. Residues: CASSRGLAGVRTDTQYF.

The chain recombines TRBV4-1 with TRBJ1-4; D gene unclear. V was shortened by 1 base and J by 5 bases, with 11 bases between the two germline ends. Germline CDR1 reads MGHRA; CDR2 reads YSYEKL. This CDR3 region has 15 residues. Written as DNA, the CDR3 is TGCGCCAGCAGCCAAGTCTGGGCAGGCAATGAAAAACTGTTTTTT. As protein: CASSQVWAGNEKLFF.

The chain is built from TRBV6-5 and TRBJ2-5; a possible D gene is TRBD1 (6 bases). With 4 bases removed from V and 1 base from J, the gap between germline ends came to 7 bases. CDR1 is MNHEY, CDR2 SVGAGI, per germline. The CDR3 covers 13 residues. The CDR3 sequence: CASSWTVQETQYF. For the CDR3, the DNA is TGTGCCAGCAGTTGGACAGTCCAAGAGACCCAGTACTTC.

V and J are TRBV6-4 and TRBJ2-3; D perhaps matches TRBD1 (6 bases). In germline, CDR1 is MRHNA, CDR2 SNTAGT. CDR3 size: 18 residues. V lost 6 bases, J lost 2 bases, and 24 bases lay in between. The CDR3 coding sequence is TGTGCCAGCAGGGACCCCAATCGGACAGATACTCACACAGATACGCAGTATTTT. This codes for CASRDPNRTDTHTDTQYF.

The rearrangement joins TRBV4-3 to TRBJ1-6; D is unresolved. The CDR3 has 16 amino acids. Per germline, CDR1 LGHNA and CDR2 YSLEER. Trimming removed 2 bases from V and 0 bases from J, with 8 bases in between. CDR3 loop: CASSQSASSYNSPLHF. The CDR3 DNA reads as TGCGCCAGCAGCCAATCAGCGAGCTCCTATAATTCACCCCTCCACTTT.

V and J are TRBV25-1 and TRBJ1-4; a weak D match, TRBD1 (5 bases). Germline CDR1 MGHDK, CDR2 SYGVNS. CDR3 length: 15 residues. V lost 7 bases to trimming and J lost 5 bases, with 17 bases between them. The CDR3 spells CASISNLGENEKLFF. DNA of the CDR3: TGTGCCAGCATAAGTAACTTAGGGGAAAATGAAAAACTGTTTTTT. Drawing the rest from reference TRBV25-1 and TRBJ1-4, the complete variable domain is EADIYQTPRYLVIGTGKKITLECSQTMGHDKMYWYQQDPGMELHLIHYSYGVNSTEKGDLSSESTVSRIRTEHFPLTLESARPSHTSQYLCASISNLGENEKLFFGSGTQLSVL.

This chain uses TRBV24-1 with TRBJ2-3; 7 bases match TRBD2. The CDR3 has 15 residues. The V segment lost 1 base and the J segment 2 bases; nucleotides outside the gene matches: 2. The V gene's germline CDR1 is KGHDR and CDR2 SFDVKD. CDR3 nucleotides: TGTGCCACCAGTGATTTCGGGACTAACACAGATACGCAGTATTTT. Its protein product is CATSDFGTNTDTQYF.

The V gene is TRBV29-1, the J gene TRBJ2-1, with D possibly matching TRBD2 (7 bases). The CDR3 loop spans 15 amino acids. Trimming stripped 7 bases from V and 7 bases from J, with 23 bases between. Germline CDR1 reads SQVTM; CDR2 reads ANQGSEA. The CDR3 region has the DNA TGCAGCGACCTCGGGGGGCAGCGACCGTGGAATGAGCAGTTCTTC. Its translation is CSDLGGQRPWNEQFF.

This chain joins TRBV9 and TRBJ1-2, with 10 bases identical to TRBD1. The germline CDR1 and CDR2 sequences are SGDLS and YYNGEE. Trimming at V came to 4 bases and at J to 4 bases, leaving 7 bases not matched to a gene. This CDR3 comprises 15 residues. The chain's CDR3 is CASSPGQGLGYGYTF. The DNA for the CDR3 is TGTGCCAGCAGCCCGGGACAGGGGTTGGGCTATGGCTACACCTTC.

The chain employs TRBV28 and TRBJ2-1; TRBD2 agrees at 11 bases. The germline gives CDR1 MDHEN, CDR2 SYDVKM. This CDR3 spans 16 amino acids. Trimming removed 6 bases from V and 7 bases from J; junction bases left unmatched: 11. The CDR3 region is CASRVVLAGGKNEQFF. For the CDR3, the DNA is TGTGCCAGCAGGGTCGTGCTAGCGGGAGGTAAGAATGAGCAGTTCTTC. Looking up the rest from reference TRBV28 and TRBJ2-1 gives the full variable domain: DVKVTQSSRYLVKRTGEKVFLECVQDMDHENMFWYRQDPGLGLRLIYFSYDVKMKEKGDIPEGYSVSREKKERFSLILESASTNQTSMYLCASRVVLAGGKNEQFFGPGTRLTVL.

The genes are TRBV6-4 and TRBJ2-1; 10 nucleotides align to TRBD2. The CDR3 sequence is 18 residues long. Unmatched junction bases numbered 15, after V lost 1 base and J lost 9 bases. CDR1 and CDR2 from the germline V gene are MRHNA and SNTAGT. CDR3 nucleotides: TGTGCCAGCAGTGACTTCCAGCGGGAGGGCGTCAGAGGTAGTGAGCAGTTCTTC. It encodes CASSDFQREGVRGSEQFF.

This rearrangement joins TRBV28 to TRBJ1-1; tentative D call: TRBD1 (6 bases). The CDR3 totals 14 residues. Germline V gives CDR1 MDHEN, CDR2 SYDVKM. Trimming removed 3 bases from V and 4 bases from J, with 12 bases in between. Written as DNA, the CDR3 is TGTGCCAGCAGTTTGGACAGCGCGGGCACTGAAGCTTTCTTT. As protein: CASSLDSAGTEAFF.

In regard to this clone: One junction end disagrees with the germline gene, perhaps due to a read error. The chain carries TRBV7-7 and TRBJ2-7; perhaps TRBD2 as D (6 bases). This CDR3 is 15 amino acids long. The germline gives CDR1 SSHAT, CDR2 FNYEAQ (reference sequence). The CDR3 sequence: CASSPAGTASYEQYF. CDR3 nucleotides: TGTGCTAGCAGCCCTGCTGGGACTGCGTCCTACGAGCAGTACTTC.

V gene TRBV25-1 combines with J gene TRBJ1-3, with 8 bases aligning to TRBD1. Trimming took 4 bases from V and 2 from J; bases not matched to a gene: 4. Looked up from germline, CDR1 is MGHDK and CDR2 is SYGVNS. The CDR3 totals 15 residues. CDR3 DNA: TGTGCCAGCAGTGCACAGGGGGGGCCTGGAAACACCATATATTTT. It encodes CASSAQGGPGNTIYF.

The chain is built from TRBV4-1 and TRBJ1-4; D may be TRBD1 (5 bases). The CDR3 totals 15 residues. CDR1 is MGHRA and CDR2 is YSYEKL in the germline V gene. Trimming pared 0 bases from V and 5 bases from J, leaving 10 bases between. The CDR3 nucleotides are TGCGCCAGCAGCCAAGATGGGGGGGGGAATGAAAAACTGTTTTTT. It translates to CASSQDGGGNEKLFF.

The chain is built from TRBV9 and TRBJ2-3, with D possibly being TRBD2 (6 bases). CDR3 length equals 16 residues. CDR1 and CDR2 (germline): SGDLS, YYNGEE. Between the trimmed V and J ends, which lost 3 bases and 6 bases, there was a span of 20 bases. The CDR3 coding sequence is TGTGCCAGCAGCGCCTGGGGTAGCGGCCCCACCGATACGCAGTATTTT. It codes for CASSAWGSGPTDTQYF.

The chain employs TRBV29-1 and TRBJ1-1; the D is unclear. V gave up 8 bases and J gave up 0 bases, with 10 bases separating them. The CDR3 covers 12 residues. From germline, CDR1 is SQVTM and CDR2 ANQGSEA. This CDR3 reads CSFQAMNTEAFF. The CDR3 bases are TGCAGCTTTCAGGCCATGAACACTGAAGCTTTCTTT.